This TCR beta chain was captured by sequencing in a study of T cells in Graves' hyperthyroidism and ophthalmopathy. In its sample, this clonotype was seen a few times. RNA transcripts provided the source from which TCR beta CDR3 regions were amplified. In the first-round RT-PCR of the TCR CDR3, the HTBI primer set was used. TCRdb re-analysed the multiplex PCR reads in MiXCR, keeping a single row per CDR3 protein. The sample consists of 540,000 or so distinct CDR3 sequences, 15% to 18% of them appearing once. The CDR3 consists of 17 residues. The germline gives CDR1 LNHDA, CDR2 SQIVND (reference sequence). The V end was cut by 1 base, the J end by 3 bases, with 16 bases between.

Material: blood. This sequence joins TRBV19 and TRBJ2-1; TRBD1 might be the D (5 bases). The receptor's source is a woman in her twenties or thirties with Graves' hyperthyroidism. The CDR3 coding sequence is TGTGCCAGTAGTATAGTCTATGCAGGGCAAAACTACAATGAGCAGTTCTTC. As protein: CASSIVYAGQNYNEQFF.